This TCR beta chain was sequenced in a study of T cell repertoires in cytomegalovirus infection. Study context: Shared public TCR beta signatures pointed to both CMV infection and a matching HLA type. Study findings and constraints: The cumulative frequency of public TCR beta families identified carriers of CMV plus the relevant HLA. Clonotypes of TCR beta that were HLA-C-restricted and CMV-specific dominated the ex vivo response.

About this clonotype itself: Its matching antigen is unknown.

The CDR3 runs 14 residues. Germline-derived CDR1 and CDR2 are SGDLS and YYNGEE. The V end was cut by 4 bases, the J end by 0 bases, with 10 bases between. From the reads, TCRdb called clonotypes with MiXCR, one entry per CDR3 protein. This table holds 480,000 or so distinct CDR3 sequences, approximately 11% found once. The chain employs TRBV9 and TRBJ1-1; the D is unclear. The source of this sequence is a human donor in good health (CMV status not recorded). Some clones in this sample may be carry-over from other donors' samples. The specimen sequenced was PBMCs. Here the CDR3 reads CASSPRHLNTEAFF. CDR3 sequence (DNA): TGTGCCAGCAGCCCCCGTCACCTGAACACTGAAGCTTTCTTT. Complete variable domain (other parts from reference TRBV9 and TRBJ1-1): DSGVTQTPKHLITATGQRVTLRCSPRSGDLSVYWYQQSLDQGLQFLIQYYNGEERAKGNILERFSAQQFPDLHSELNLSSLELGDSALYFCASSPRHLNTEAFFGQGTRLTVV.